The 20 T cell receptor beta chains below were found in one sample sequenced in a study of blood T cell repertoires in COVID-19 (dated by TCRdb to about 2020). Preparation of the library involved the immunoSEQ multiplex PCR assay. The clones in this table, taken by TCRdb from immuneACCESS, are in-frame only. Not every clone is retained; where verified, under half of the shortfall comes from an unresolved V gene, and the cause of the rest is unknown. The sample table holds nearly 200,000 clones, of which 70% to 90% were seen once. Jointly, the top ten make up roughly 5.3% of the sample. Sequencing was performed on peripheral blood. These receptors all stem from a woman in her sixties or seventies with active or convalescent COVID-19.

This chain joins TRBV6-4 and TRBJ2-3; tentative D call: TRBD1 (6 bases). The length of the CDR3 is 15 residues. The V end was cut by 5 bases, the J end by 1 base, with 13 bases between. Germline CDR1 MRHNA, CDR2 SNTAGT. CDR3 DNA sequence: TGTGCCAGCAGTTCACAGGGAGTTGGCACAGATACGCAGTATTTT. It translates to CASSSQGVGTDTQYF.

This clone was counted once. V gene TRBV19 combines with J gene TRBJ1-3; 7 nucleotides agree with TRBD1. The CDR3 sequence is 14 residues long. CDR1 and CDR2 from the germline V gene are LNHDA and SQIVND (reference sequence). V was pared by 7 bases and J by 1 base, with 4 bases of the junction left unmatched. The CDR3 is CASTTGASGNTIYF. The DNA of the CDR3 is TGTGCCAGTACCACAGGGGCTTCTGGAAACACCATATATTTT.

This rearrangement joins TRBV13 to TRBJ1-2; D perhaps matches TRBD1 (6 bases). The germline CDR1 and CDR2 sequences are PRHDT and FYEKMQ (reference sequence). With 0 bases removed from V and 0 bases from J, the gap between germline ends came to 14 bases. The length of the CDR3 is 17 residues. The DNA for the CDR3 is TGTGCCAGCAGCTTAGGGGGGGCGCGTCTGGCTAACTATGGCTACACCTTC. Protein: CASSLGGARLANYGYTF.

The CDR3 DNA is TGTGCCAGCACCACTGGGAAGACAGGGGGCGGATTTGTGAATGAAAAACTGTTTTTT. Its translation is CASTTGKTGGGFVNEKLFF. The chain is built from TRBV7-8 and TRBJ1-4, with TRBD1 matching 10 bases. The CDR3 consists of 19 residues. V trimming: 7 bases; J trimming: 5 bases; junction bases outside the gene matches: 19. Germline lookup yields CDR1 SGHVS and CDR2 FQNEAQ.

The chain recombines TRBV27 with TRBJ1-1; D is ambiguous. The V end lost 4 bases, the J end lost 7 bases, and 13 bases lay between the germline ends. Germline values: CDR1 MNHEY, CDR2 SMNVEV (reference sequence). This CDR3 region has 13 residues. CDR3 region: CASSSLLEGEAFF. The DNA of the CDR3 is TGTGCCAGCAGTTCTTTATTGGAGGGTGAAGCTTTCTTT.

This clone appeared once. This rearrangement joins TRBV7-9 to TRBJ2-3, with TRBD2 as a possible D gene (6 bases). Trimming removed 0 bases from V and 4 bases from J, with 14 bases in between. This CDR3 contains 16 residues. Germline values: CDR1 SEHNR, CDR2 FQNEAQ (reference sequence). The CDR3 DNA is TGTGCCAGCAGCTTAGCGCTCGCGGGGATCGCAGATACGCAGTATTTT. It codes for CASSLALAGIADTQYF.

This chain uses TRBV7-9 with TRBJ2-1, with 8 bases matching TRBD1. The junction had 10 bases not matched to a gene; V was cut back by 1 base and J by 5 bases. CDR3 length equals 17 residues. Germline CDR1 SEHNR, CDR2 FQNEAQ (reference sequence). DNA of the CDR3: TGTGCCAGCAGCTTAGGCAGGGGGCAGGAGGGACACAATGAGCAGTTCTTC. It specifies CASSLGRGQEGHNEQFF.

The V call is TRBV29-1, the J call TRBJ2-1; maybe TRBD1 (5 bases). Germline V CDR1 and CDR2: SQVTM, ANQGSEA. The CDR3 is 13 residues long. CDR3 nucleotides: TGCAGTGTTCTAGGGGCGGTCTACAATGAGCAGTTCTTC. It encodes CSVLGAVYNEQFF.

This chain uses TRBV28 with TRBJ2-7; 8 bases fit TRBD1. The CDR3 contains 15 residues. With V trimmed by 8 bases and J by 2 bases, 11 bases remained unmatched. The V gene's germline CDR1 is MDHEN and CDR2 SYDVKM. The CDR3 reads CASYPRDRLTYEQYF. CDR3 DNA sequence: TGTGCCAGCTACCCCAGGGACAGGTTAACCTACGAGCAGTACTTC.

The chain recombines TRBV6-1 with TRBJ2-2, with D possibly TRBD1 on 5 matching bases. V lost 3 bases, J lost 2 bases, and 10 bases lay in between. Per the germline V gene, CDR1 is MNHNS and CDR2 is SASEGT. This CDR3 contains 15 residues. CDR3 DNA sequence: TGTGCCAGCAGTGAGAACAGGTTTAACACCGGGGAGCTGTTTTTT. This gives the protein CASSENRFNTGELFF.

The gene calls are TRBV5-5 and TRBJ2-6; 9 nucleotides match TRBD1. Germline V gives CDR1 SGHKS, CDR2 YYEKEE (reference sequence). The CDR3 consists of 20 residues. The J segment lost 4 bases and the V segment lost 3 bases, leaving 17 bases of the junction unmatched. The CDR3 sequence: CASSSRTGANTRFGANVLTF. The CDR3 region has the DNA TGTGCCAGCAGCTCCAGGACAGGGGCCAACACCAGGTTCGGGGCCAACGTCCTGACTTTC.

CDR3 coding DNA: TGTGCCAGCAGTTACTCAGAGTTTGGAAACACCATATATTTT. Its translation: CASSYSEFGNTIYF. This chain links TRBV6-5 with TRBJ1-3, with D uncertain. The CDR3 is 14 residues long. The V gene lost 0 bases and the J gene lost 3 bases, with 6 bases spanning the gap. Germline V gene lookup returns CDR1 MNHEY and CDR2 SVGAGI.

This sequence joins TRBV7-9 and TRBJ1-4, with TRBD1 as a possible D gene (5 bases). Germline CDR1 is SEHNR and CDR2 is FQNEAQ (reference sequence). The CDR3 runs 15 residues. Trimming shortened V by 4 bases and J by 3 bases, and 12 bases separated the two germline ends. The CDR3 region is CASSSRQPPNEKLFF. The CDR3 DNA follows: TGTGCCAGCAGCTCCCGACAGCCCCCTAATGAAAAACTGTTTTTT.

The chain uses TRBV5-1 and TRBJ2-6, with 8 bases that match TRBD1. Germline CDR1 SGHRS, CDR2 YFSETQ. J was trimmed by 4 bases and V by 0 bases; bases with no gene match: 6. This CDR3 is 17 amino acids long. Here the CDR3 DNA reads TGCGCCAGCAGCTTGGCTCAGGGGGCGTCAGGGGCCAACGTCCTGACTTTC. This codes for CASSLAQGASGANVLTF. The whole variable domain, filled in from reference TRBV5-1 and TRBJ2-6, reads KAGVTQTPRYLIKTRGQQVTLSCSPISGHRSVSWYQQTPGQGLQFLFEYFSETQRNKGNFPGRFSGRQFSNSRSEMNVSTLELGDSALYLCASSLAQGASGANVLTFGAGSRLTVL.

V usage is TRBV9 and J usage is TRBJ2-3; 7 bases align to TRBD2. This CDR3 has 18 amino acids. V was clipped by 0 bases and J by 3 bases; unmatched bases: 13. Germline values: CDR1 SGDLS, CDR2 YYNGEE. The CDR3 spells CASSVGPNYAGETDTQYF. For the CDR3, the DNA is TGTGCCAGCAGCGTAGGCCCCAACTACGCGGGGGAGACAGATACGCAGTATTTT.

Here the CDR3 reads CASSMEDRGRQPQHF. In DNA, the CDR3 is TGTGCCAGTAGTATGGAGGACAGGGGGCGGCAGCCCCAGCATTTT. V and J are TRBV19 and TRBJ1-5, with 11 bases aligning to TRBD1. CDR3 length: 15 residues. The V gene end was trimmed by 3 bases and the J gene end by 7 bases; junction bases not matched to a gene: 5. CDR1 is LNHDA, CDR2 SQIVND, per germline (reference sequence).

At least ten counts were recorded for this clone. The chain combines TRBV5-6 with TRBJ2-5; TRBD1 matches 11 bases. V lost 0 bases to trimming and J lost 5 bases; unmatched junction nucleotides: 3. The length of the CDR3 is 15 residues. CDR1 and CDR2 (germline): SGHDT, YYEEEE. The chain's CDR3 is CASSLAGTGGETQYF. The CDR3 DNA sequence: TGTGCCAGCAGCTTGGCGGGGACAGGGGGGGAGACCCAGTACTTC. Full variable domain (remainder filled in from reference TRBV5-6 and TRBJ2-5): DAGVTQSPTHLIKTRGQQVTLRCSPKSGHDTVSWYQQALGQGPQFIFQYYEEEERQRGNFPDRFSGHQFPNYSSELNVNALLLGDSALYLCASSLAGTGGETQYFGPGTRLLVL.

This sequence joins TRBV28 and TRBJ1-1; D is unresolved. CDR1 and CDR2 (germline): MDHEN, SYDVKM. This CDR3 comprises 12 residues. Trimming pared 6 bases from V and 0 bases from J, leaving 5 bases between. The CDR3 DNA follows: TGTGCCAGCAGCCAATTGAACACTGAAGCTTTCTTT. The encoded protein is CASSQLNTEAFF.

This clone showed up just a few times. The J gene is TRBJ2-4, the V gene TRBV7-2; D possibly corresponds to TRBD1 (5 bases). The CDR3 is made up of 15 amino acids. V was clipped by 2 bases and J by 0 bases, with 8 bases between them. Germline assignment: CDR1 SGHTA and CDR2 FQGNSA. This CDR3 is CASSLRQGAKNIQYF. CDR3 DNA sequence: TGTGCCAGCAGCTTAAGGCAGGGAGCCAAAAACATTCAGTACTTC.

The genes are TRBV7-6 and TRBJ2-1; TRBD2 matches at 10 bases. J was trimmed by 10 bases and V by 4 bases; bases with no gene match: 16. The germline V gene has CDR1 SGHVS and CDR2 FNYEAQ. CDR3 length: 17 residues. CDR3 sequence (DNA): TGTGCCAGCAGCTCCCGGTGGGGAGGACTAGCGGTTCGGGAGCAGTTCTTC. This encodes CASSSRWGGLAVREQFF. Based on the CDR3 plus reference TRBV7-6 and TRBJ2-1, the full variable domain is GAGVSQSPRYKVTKRGQDVALRCDPISGHVSLYWYRQALGQGPEFLTYFNYEAQQDKSGLPNDRFSAERPEGSISTLTIQRTEQRDSAMYRCASSSRWGGLAVREQFFGPGTRLTVL.